These 25 T cell receptor beta chains were sequenced from one sample in a study of T cell clusters in autoimmune cytopenias (dated by TCRdb to between 2018 and 2021). The sample was run on an Illumina MiSeq. TRB rearrangements were amplified by multiplex PCR using a touch-down protocol with TRB-A and TRB-B primer pools mixed in one tube. After the reads were reprocessed by TCRdb, one entry was made per CDR3 protein sequence, with no DNA. This sample's table has entries for some 2,300 distinct CDR3 sequences. The ten largest clones represent 25% to 35% of the sample. Per sample, around 230 ng of peripheral blood genomic DNA, approximately 37,500 genome equivalents, was used for TRB amplification. Sequenced material: peripheral blood. The receptor set was obtained from a human donor with an autoimmune cytopenia or autoimmune hepatitis (not recorded which).

V gene TRBV7-4 combines with J gene TRBJ1-1. Looked up from germline, CDR1 is SGHVT and CDR2 is SQSDAQ. This CDR3 has 16 amino acids. The CDR3 spells CASSLVAAGGALGAFF.

The chain links TRBV5-4 to TRBJ1-3. Germline CDR1 reads SGHNT; CDR2 reads YYREEE (reference sequence). The CDR3 spans 18 residues. CDR3 sequence reads: CASSLIIGRTSSGNTIYF.

This clonotype shows up as medium-sized by frequency. The CDR3 spells CAISATGELFF. This rearrangement joins TRBV10-3 to TRBJ2-2. CDR1 is ENHRY and CDR2 is SYGVKD in the germline V gene. This CDR3 is built from 11 residues.

CDR3 in amino acids: CSARKGVDTGELFF. The rearrangement uses TRBV20-1 and TRBJ2-2; TCRdb's assignment of TRBD1 cannot be checked, as there is no DNA. The germline gives CDR1 DFQATT, CDR2 SNEGSKA (reference sequence). The CDR3 spans 14 residues.

This clonotype is deemed medium-sized by its frequency. The CDR3 region is CAWNLGVGYEQFF. This chain joins TRBV30 and TRBJ2-1; TCRdb gives TRBD2 as the D gene, but with no DNA this cannot be confirmed. The CDR3 spans 13 residues. Germline-derived CDR1 and CDR2 are GTSNPN and SVGIG (reference sequence). Full variable domain (remainder filled in from reference TRBV30 and TRBJ2-1): SQTIHQWPATLVQPVGSPLSLECTVEGTSNPNLYWYRQAAGRGLQLLFYSVGIGQISSEVPQNLSASRPQDRQFILSSKKLLLSDSGFYLCAWNLGVGYEQFFGPGTRLTVL.

The chain employs TRBV28 and TRBJ2-1; TCRdb names TRBD1, which stays unverified in the absence of DNA. Germline lookup yields CDR1 MDHEN and CDR2 SYDVKM. The CDR3 is 16 amino acids. The CDR3 loop reads CASSSTGTGWINEQFF.

The CDR3 here is CASSQLRGSANEKLFF. The chain joins TRBV4-1 to TRBJ1-4; TCRdb lists TRBD1, though no DNA is available to test this call. This CDR3 comprises 16 residues. Germline CDR1 reads MGHRA; CDR2 reads YSYEKL.

The genes are TRBV20-1 and TRBJ2-7; there is no DNA to check the TCRdb D call of TRBD2. Germline CDR1 is DFQATT and CDR2 is SNEGSKA (reference sequence). The CDR3 sequence is 13 residues long. This CDR3 is CSALAGEAYEQYF.

The rearrangement links TRBV11-3 to TRBJ2-2. This CDR3 spans 12 amino acids. Germline values: CDR1 SGHNT, CDR2 YENEEA. The CDR3 loop is CASSLEPGELFF.

This clonotype is deemed medium-sized by its frequency. The V call is TRBV7-2, the J call TRBJ2-5; the D call from TCRdb, TRBD2, cannot be confirmed without DNA. The CDR3 is 14 amino acids. Germline values: CDR1 SGHTA, CDR2 FQGNSA. The CDR3 reads CASSLVRAQETQYF.

This clonotype shows up as medium-sized (0.01 to 0.1%) by frequency. The gene calls are TRBV6-1 and TRBJ2-7; TCRdb's assignment of TRBD2 cannot be checked, as there is no DNA. Looked up from germline, CDR1 is MNHNS and CDR2 is SASEGT. CDR3 length: 16 residues. The CDR3: CASSEYLGQGGDEQYF.

Judged by frequency, this clonotype is medium-sized. The rearrangement links TRBV20-1 to TRBJ2-3; TCRdb's D call, TRBD2, is unchecked because there is no DNA. The V gene's germline CDR1 is DFQATT and CDR2 SNEGSKA (reference sequence). The CDR3 loop spans 16 amino acids. CDR3 residues: CSASLRSGGGTDTQYF.

This clonotype registers medium-sized by frequency. The chain carries TRBV30 and TRBJ1-6; the TCRdb D gene call, TRBD1, has no DNA to confirm it. The CDR3 contains 15 residues. Germline assignment: CDR1 GTSNPN and CDR2 SVGIG (reference sequence). This CDR3 reads CAWSPRQGLGSPLHF.

This clonotype is labeled medium-sized based on frequency. The chain has TRBV4-2 and TRBJ2-3; TCRdb proposes TRBD1, but this gene call is untestable without DNA. This CDR3 comprises 16 residues. Germline V lookup: CDR1 LGHNA, CDR2 YNFKEQ. The CDR3 sequence is CASSQVRGRSTDTQYF.

The V call is TRBV5-1, the J call TRBJ1-1. Germline loops: CDR1 SGHRS, CDR2 YFSETQ. The CDR3 loop spans 13 amino acids. The CDR3 here is CASSRTENTEAFF.

J is TRBJ2-3 and V is TRBV4-3; TCRdb outputs TRBD1, but without DNA this stays unchecked. This CDR3 is 17 amino acids long. The germline V gene encodes CDR1 LGHNA and CDR2 YSLEER. The CDR3 here is CASSPDIPGQGTDTQYF.

V usage is TRBV4-1 and J usage is TRBJ2-3. In germline, CDR1 is MGHRA, CDR2 YSYEKL. The CDR3 sequence is 14 residues long. This CDR3 reads CASSLNQGTDTQYF.

This clonotype shows up as medium-sized by frequency. The chain recombines TRBV14 with TRBJ2-1; without DNA, the TCRdb call of TRBD1 cannot be checked. The CDR3 loop spans 15 amino acids. Looked up from germline, CDR1 is SGHDN and CDR2 is FVKESK. The CDR3 sequence is CASSVVLGGNNEQFF.

This clonotype shows up as medium-sized by frequency. The chain joins TRBV6-5 to TRBJ2-6; no DNA is available, so the TRBD1 call from TCRdb remains unchecked. The CDR3 is made up of 17 amino acids. Germline CDR1 is MNHEY and CDR2 is SVGAGI. This chain's CDR3 is CASSPVGGAGGANVLTF.

Judged by frequency, this clonotype is medium-sized (0.01 to 0.1%). The genes are TRBV10-3 and TRBJ1-5; TCRdb selects TRBD1, and the lack of DNA leaves this call unchecked. Germline assignment: CDR1 ENHRY and CDR2 SYGVKD. The length of the CDR3 is 15 residues. This CDR3 reads CAIGTGDYSNQPQHF.

Its frequency marks this clonotype as medium-sized. J is TRBJ1-6 and V is TRBV12-3 or TRBV12-4; TCRdb calls TRBD1, which cannot be checked without DNA. The CDR3 covers 14 residues. The CDR3 protein is CASRTGTYNSPLHF.

This clonotype is labeled medium-sized based on frequency. The chain links TRBV11-2 to TRBJ1-3; TCRdb's D call, TRBD1, is unchecked because there is no DNA. This CDR3 comprises 13 residues. The germline gives CDR1 SGHAT, CDR2 FQNNGV. The chain's CDR3 is CASKRTSGNTIYF.

According to its frequency, this clonotype is medium-sized. The chain is built from TRBV20-1 and TRBJ2-2; without DNA, the TCRdb call of TRBD2 cannot be checked. The V gene's germline CDR1 is DFQATT and CDR2 SNEGSKA (reference sequence). The CDR3 contains 16 residues. The CDR3 is CSARGAGGPTTGELFF.

In terms of frequency, this clonotype is medium-sized. The chain carries TRBV27 and TRBJ2-7; the D call from TCRdb, TRBD1, cannot be confirmed without DNA. CDR1 is MNHEY and CDR2 is SMNVEV in the germline V gene (reference sequence). The CDR3 is 14 residues long. The CDR3 loop reads CASSLSDRGREQYF.

This clonotype counts as medium-sized by frequency. The V call is TRBV12-3 or TRBV12-4, the J call TRBJ2-3; TCRdb calls TRBD2, which cannot be checked without DNA. This CDR3 is 16 amino acids long. CDR3: CASSFTSGGSTDTQYF.